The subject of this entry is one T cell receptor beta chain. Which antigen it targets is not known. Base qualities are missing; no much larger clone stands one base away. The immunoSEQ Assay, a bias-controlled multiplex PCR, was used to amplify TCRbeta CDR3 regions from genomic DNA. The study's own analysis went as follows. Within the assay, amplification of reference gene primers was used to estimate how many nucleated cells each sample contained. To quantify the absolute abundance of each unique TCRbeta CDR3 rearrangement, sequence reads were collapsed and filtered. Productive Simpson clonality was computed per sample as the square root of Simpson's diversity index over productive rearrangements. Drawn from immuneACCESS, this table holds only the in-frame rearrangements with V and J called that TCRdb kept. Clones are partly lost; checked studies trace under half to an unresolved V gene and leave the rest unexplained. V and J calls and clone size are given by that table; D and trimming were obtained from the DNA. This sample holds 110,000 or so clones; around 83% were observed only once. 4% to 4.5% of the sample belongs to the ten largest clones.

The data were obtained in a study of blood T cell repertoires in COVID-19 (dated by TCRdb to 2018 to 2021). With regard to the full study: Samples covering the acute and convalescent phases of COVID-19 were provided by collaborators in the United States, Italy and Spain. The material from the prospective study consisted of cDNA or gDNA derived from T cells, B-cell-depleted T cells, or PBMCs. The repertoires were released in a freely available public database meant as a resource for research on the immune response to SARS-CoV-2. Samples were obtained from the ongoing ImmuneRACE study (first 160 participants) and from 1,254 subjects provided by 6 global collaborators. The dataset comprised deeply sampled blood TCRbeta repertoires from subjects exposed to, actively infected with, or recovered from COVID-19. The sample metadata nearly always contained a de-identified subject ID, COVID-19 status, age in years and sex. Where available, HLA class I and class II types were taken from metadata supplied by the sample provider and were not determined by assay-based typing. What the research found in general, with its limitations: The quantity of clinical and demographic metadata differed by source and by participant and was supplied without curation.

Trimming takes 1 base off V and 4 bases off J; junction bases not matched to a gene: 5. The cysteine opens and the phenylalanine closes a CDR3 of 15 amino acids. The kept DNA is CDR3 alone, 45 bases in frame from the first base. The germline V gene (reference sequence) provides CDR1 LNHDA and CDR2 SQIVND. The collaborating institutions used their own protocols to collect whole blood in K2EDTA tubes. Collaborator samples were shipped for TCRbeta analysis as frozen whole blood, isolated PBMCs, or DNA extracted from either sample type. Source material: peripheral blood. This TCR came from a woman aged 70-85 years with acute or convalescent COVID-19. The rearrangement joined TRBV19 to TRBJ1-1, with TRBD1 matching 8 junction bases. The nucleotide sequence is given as TGTGCCAGTAGTATAGGGGACAGGTTGGGCACTGAAGCTTTCTTT. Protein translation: CASSIGDRLGTEAFF.